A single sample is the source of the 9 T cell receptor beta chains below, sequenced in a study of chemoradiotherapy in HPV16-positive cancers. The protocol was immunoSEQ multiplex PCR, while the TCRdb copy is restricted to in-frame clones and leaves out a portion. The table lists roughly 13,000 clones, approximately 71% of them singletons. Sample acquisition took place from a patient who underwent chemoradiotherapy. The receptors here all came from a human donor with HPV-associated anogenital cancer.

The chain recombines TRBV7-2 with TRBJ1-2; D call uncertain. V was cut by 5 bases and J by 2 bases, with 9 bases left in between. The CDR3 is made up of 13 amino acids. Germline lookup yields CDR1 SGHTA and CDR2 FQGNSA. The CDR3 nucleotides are TGTGCCAGCAGCCGGGCGTCCAACTATGGCTACACCTTC. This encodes CASSRASNYGYTF.

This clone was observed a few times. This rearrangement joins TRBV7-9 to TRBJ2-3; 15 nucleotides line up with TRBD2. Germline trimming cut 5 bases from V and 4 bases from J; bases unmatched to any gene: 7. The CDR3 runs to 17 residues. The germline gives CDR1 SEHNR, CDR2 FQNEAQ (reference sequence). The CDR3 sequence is CASSRTSGGAVPDTQYF. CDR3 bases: TGTGCCAGCAGCCGGACTAGCGGGGGGGCGGTTCCAGATACGCAGTATTTT.

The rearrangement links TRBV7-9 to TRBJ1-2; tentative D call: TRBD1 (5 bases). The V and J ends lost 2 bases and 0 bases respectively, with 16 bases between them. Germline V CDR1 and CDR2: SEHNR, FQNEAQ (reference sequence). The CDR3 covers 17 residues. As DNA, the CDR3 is TGTGCCAGCAGCTTACGAACGGCACAGGCCACTAACTATGGCTACACCTTC. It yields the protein CASSLRTAQATNYGYTF.

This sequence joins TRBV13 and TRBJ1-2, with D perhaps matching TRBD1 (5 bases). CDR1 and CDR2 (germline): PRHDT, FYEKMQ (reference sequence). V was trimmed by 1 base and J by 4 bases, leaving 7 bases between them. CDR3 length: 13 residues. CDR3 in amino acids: CASSLAGGYGYTF. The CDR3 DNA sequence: TGTGCCAGCAGCTTAGCCGGGGGCTATGGCTACACCTTC.

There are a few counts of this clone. The CDR3 protein is CASSESVGQGMTYEQYF. In DNA, the CDR3 is TGCGCCAGCAGTGAGTCAGTGGGACAGGGGATGACCTACGAGCAGTACTTC. The chain couples TRBV10-1 to TRBJ2-7, with 10 bases lining up with TRBD1. J gave up 2 bases and V 0 bases, and 7 bases lay outside the gene matches. CDR1 is WNHNN, CDR2 SYGVQD, per germline (reference sequence). The CDR3 extends over 17 amino acids.

CDR3 in amino acids: CASSAVGRINQPQHF. The CDR3 nucleotides read TGTGCCAGCAGTGCCGTAGGGCGGATCAATCAGCCCCAGCATTTT. The rearrangement joins TRBV6-1 to TRBJ1-5; the D is unclear. Trimming removed 4 bases at V and 3 bases at J, with 13 bases between. Germline CDR1 and CDR2: MNHNS and SASEGT. The CDR3 runs to 15 residues.

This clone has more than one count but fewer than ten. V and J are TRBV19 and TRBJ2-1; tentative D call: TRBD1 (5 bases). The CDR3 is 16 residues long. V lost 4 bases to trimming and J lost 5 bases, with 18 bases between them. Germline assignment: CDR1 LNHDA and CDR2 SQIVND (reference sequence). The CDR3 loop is CASSTPRYQGNNEQFF. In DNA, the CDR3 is TGTGCCAGTAGTACGCCCCGTTATCAGGGAAACAATGAGCAGTTCTTC.

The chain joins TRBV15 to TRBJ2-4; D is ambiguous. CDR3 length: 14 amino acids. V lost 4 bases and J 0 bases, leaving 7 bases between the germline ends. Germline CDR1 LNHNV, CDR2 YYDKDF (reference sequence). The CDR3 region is CATSTRLAKNIQYF. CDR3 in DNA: TGTGCCACCAGCACTCGACTAGCCAAAAACATTCAGTACTTC.

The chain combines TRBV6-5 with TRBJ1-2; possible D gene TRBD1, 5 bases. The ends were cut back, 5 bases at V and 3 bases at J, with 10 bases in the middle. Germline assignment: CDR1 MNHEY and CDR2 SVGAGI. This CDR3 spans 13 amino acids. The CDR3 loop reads CASSPDRDYGYTF. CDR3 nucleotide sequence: TGTGCCAGCAGTCCCGACAGAGACTATGGCTACACCTTC.